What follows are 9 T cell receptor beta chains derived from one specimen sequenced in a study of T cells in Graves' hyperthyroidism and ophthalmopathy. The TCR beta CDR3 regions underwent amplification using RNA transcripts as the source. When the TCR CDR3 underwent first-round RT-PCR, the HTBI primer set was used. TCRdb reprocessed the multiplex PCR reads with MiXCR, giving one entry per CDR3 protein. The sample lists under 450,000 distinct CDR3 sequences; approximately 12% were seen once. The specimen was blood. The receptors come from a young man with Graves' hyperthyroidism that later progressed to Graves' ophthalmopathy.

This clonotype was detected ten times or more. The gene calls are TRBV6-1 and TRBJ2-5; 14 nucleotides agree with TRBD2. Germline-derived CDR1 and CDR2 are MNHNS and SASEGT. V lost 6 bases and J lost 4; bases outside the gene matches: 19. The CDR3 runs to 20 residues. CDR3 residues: CASSRPQTSGGAPGGETQYF. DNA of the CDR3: TGTGCCAGCAGCCGCCCTCAGACTAGCGGGGGGGCCCCCGGAGGAGAGACCCAGTACTTC.

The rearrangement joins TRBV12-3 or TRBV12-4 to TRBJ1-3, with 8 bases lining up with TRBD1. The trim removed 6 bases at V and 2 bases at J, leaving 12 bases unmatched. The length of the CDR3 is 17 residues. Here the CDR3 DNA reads TGTGCCAGCAGAAAGACCCACCGGACAGGGACTGGAAACACCATATATTTT. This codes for CASRKTHRTGTGNTIYF.

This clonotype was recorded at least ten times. CDR3 loop: CASYGAGQGAGYTF. CDR3 DNA: TGTGCCAGCTACGGAGCTGGACAGGGGGCAGGCTACACCTTC. This chain uses TRBV28 with TRBJ1-2, with TRBD1 matching over 11 bases. V shed 8 bases, J shed 8 bases, and the junction held 10 bases outside the gene matches. Germline CDR1 MDHEN, CDR2 SYDVKM. The CDR3 runs to 14 residues.

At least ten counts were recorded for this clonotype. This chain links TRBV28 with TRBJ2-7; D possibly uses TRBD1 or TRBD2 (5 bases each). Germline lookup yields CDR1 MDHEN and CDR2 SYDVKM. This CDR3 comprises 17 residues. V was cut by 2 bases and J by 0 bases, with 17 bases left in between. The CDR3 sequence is CASSLRYSRDASYEQYF. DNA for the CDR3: TGTGCCAGCAGTTTACGTTATTCTCGGGACGCCTCCTACGAGCAGTACTTC.

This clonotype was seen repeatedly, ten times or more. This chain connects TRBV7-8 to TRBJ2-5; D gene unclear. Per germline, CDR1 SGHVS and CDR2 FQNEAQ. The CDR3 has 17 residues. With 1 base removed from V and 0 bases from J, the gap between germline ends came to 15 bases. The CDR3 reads CASSLVFTQEYQETQYF. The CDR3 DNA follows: TGTGCCAGCAGCTTAGTCTTCACTCAAGAGTACCAAGAGACCCAGTACTTC.

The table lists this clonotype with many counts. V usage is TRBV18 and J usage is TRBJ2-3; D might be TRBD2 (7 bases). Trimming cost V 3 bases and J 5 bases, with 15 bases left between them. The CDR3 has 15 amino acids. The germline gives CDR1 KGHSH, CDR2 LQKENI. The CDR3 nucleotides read TGTGCCAGCTCACCCGATCGGGGGGCGAGAGATACGCAGTATTTT. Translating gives CASSPDRGARDTQYF.

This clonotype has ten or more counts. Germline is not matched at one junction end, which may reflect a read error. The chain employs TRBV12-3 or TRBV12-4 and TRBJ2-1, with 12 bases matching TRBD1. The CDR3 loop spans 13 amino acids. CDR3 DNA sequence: TGTGCCAGCAGTGCTGGGACAGGGGGCCTTTCCATCTTC. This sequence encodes CASSAGTGGLSIF.

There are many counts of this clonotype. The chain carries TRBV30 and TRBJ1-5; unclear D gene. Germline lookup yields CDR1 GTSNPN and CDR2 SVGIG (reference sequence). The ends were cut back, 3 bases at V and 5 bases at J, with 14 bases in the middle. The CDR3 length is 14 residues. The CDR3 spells CAWSGQLGHQPQHF. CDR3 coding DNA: TGTGCCTGGAGCGGGCAGCTAGGGCATCAGCCCCAGCATTTT.

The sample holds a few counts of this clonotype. The CDR3 spells CASSFRGTGEKLFF. The CDR3 DNA is TGTGCCAGCAGCTTTAGGGGTACGGGCGAAAAACTGTTTTTT. The V gene is TRBV7-9, the J gene TRBJ1-4; D possibly corresponds to TRBD1 (5 bases). With 3 bases removed from V and 8 bases from J, the gap between germline ends came to 13 bases. The CDR3 runs to 14 residues. Germline CDR1 SEHNR, CDR2 FQNEAQ (reference sequence).